These T cell receptor beta chains were read from a single sample in a study of T-cell memory formation after mild COVID-19. TCRdb fed the 5' RACE reads into MiXCR, producing one record per CDR3 protein. The sample contains roughly 600,000 distinct CDR3 sequences, under 20% of which appear only once. The sequencing sample was made of PBMCs or a T cell subset sorted from them (not recorded which). The origin of the receptors is an adult woman who had mild COVID-19 (a few samples of this study predate the infection). Cell type and time point are not known. The CDR3 runs from the conserved cysteine through the conserved F or W.

v_call,j_call,cdr3_aa
TRBV18,TRBJ1-4,CASSPGTENEKLFF
TRBV18,TRBJ1-3,CASSPSPLSSGNTIYF
TRBV6-5,TRBJ2-1,CASSYSWRGRSYNEQFF
TRBV7-2,TRBJ2-3,CASSPRAGGTTDTQYF
TRBV20-1,TRBJ2-1,CSATLADSYNEQFF
TRBV2,TRBJ1-2,CASSGNSFNYGYTF
TRBV6-2/TRBV6-3,TRBJ2-7,CASSPQGGTYEQYF
TRBV6-2/TRBV6-3,TRBJ2-2,CASSSPLHTGELFF
TRBV11-3,TRBJ2-1,CASSLALLLAGGPGNEQFF
TRBV5-1,TRBJ2-5,CASRPTTGGWETQYF
TRBV24-1,TRBJ2-3,CATSEKGVVTDTQYF
TRBV4-3,TRBJ2-1,CASSQEGLESYNEQFF
TRBV12-3/TRBV12-4,TRBJ1-6,CASSLGRNSPLHF
TRBV9,TRBJ2-3,CASGTSGAADTQYF
TRBV18,TRBJ1-4,CASSPQREGREKLFF
TRBV14,TRBJ1-2,CASSQVGGYTF
TRBV19,TRBJ1-2,CASSPPDSGWYF
TRBV10-3,TRBJ2-1,CAISTGLAGSNEQFF
TRBV19,TRBJ2-4,CASRETGKNIQYF
TRBV24-1,TRBJ1-5,CATSAPGQKQPQHF
TRBV2,TRBJ1-1,CASSEYRETEAFF
TRBV6-5,TRBJ2-1,CASSYKGLAGPVYNEQFF
TRBV20-1,TRBJ1-1,CSARSQGTMNTEAFF
TRBV5-1,TRBJ2-5,CASSSGIQETQYF
TRBV5-8,TRBJ2-3,CASSLRGISGYTNTQYF
TRBV7-8,TRBJ1-5,CASSDVSTGTWSNQPQHF
TRBV5-6,TRBJ2-3,CASSFPQGLTDTQYF
TRBV2,TRBJ2-2,CATAKTLVTGELFF
TRBV29-1,TRBJ2-3,CSVDQNTDTQYF
TRBV4-1,TRBJ1-1,CASSQDRVVRTEAFF
TRBV5-5,TRBJ1-6,CASSWSGGREPLHF
TRBV20-1,TRBJ1-2,CSAREGPSTLTYGYTF
TRBV12-3/TRBV12-4,TRBJ1-2,CARERLNYGYTF
TRBV12-3/TRBV12-4,TRBJ2-1,CASSFWGGGAGNEQFF
TRBV7-6,TRBJ1-3,CASSKGQNSGNTIYF
TRBV11-1,TRBJ2-1,CASSLVVPRGQFF
TRBV10-3,TRBJ2-7,CAISPRQGEGDYEQYF
TRBV6-1,TRBJ2-3,CASSVRPGADTQYF
TRBV12-3/TRBV12-4,TRBJ2-1,CASSLILPYEQFF
TRBV29-1,TRBJ2-7,CSARTSGRYEQYF
TRBV7-6,TRBJ2-5,CASSPRLKETQYF
TRBV4-2,TRBJ1-2,CASSQDRHRVVYGYTF
TRBV5-1,TRBJ2-5,CASSSGTPKETQYF
TRBV12-3/TRBV12-4,TRBJ2-3,CASSLGRSGGADTQYF
TRBV5-5,TRBJ1-1,CASSLEGTTEAFF
TRBV30,TRBJ1-4,CAWSAVGREKLFF
TRBV19,TRBJ1-6,CASSIAASPVSPLHF
TRBV27,TRBJ2-1,CASSLFGLAGGENEQFF
TRBV18,TRBJ2-1,CASSALPGLAGYNEQFF
TRBV24-1,TRBJ2-3,CATSDLRPAGDRGGDTQYF
TRBV27,TRBJ1-1,CASSLRGTGAAKNTEAFF
TRBV11-3,TRBJ2-3,CASSTSTGEQDTQYF
TRBV6-5,TRBJ2-3,CASSYGFDTQYF
TRBV7-7,TRBJ2-1,CASSERTSGYNEQFF